This entry describes one TCR beta chain. Per the authors' pipeline: Amplifying reference gene primers gave estimates of nucleated cell counts. Produced via immunoSEQ multiplex PCR; TCRdb's table is partial and in-frame only. The DNA gave D and trimming, while V, J and clone size come from that table. The table records a few hundred thousand clones, 84% of them present only once. The CDR3 spans 13 residues. Germline assignment: CDR1 GTSNPN and CDR2 SVGIG (reference sequence). Trimming shortened V by 1 base and J by 2 bases, and 8 bases separated the two germline ends. This specimen comes from a study of blood T cell repertoires in COVID-19. Study summary: Acute and convalescent COVID-19 specimens originated in the United States, Italy and Spain. The cDNA or gDNA used as material had been derived from T cells, B-cell-depleted T cells, or PBMCs.

The gene calls are TRBV30 and TRBJ1-1, with a tentative D call TRBD1 (5 bases). The sample consisted of peripheral blood. This TCR came from a woman in her thirties or forties who had recovered from COVID-19. The DNA of the CDR3 is TGTGCCTGGAGTGGGCAGGGAAACACTGAAGCTTTCTTT. Protein: CAWSGQGNTEAFF. Looking up the rest from reference TRBV30 and TRBJ1-1 gives the full variable domain: SQTIHQWPATLVQPVGSPLSLECTVEGTSNPNLYWYRQAAGRGLQLLFYSVGIGQISSEVPQNLSASRPQDRQFILSSKKLLLSDSGFYLCAWSGQGNTEAFFGQGTRLTVV.